This T cell receptor (beta chain) originates from a study of CD8 T cells in ankylosing spondylitis. Notes on the study in general: Typical of ankylosing spondylitis blood, it appeared, was a TCR beta motif of eight highly homologous variants. Both synovial fluid and blood in reactive arthritis had previously been reported to carry some motif variants. Disease-linked clones were CD8+ and relatively rare in peripheral blood. As reported, disease-linked clones showed significant enrichment in matched ankylosing spondylitis synovial fluid.

TCRdb processed the 5' RACE reads anew with MiXCR; each CDR3 protein has one entry. The data show 500,000 to 650,000 distinct CDR3 sequences, less than 6% seen once. In this sample, this clonotype turned up many times. The antigen remains undetermined. Germline CDR1 is SEHNR and CDR2 is FQNEAQ (reference sequence). The CDR3 loop spans 14 amino acids. V lost 5 bases and J lost 8, with 18 bases in between. This receptor was identified in a male donor with ankylosing spondylitis. The chain employs TRBV7-9 and TRBJ1-1, with D possibly matching TRBD1 (6 bases). The source material was blood, either unsorted or a sorted T cell fraction (not recorded which). The CDR3 sequence is CASSRTALNTEAFF. In DNA form, the CDR3 reads TGTGCCAGCAGCCGGACAGCCCTGAATACCGAAGCTTTCTTT.